These 3 T cell receptor beta chains were sequenced from one sample in a study of molecular identifiers for immune sequencing clone quantification. From the PCR reads, TCRdb called clonotypes with MiXCR, one entry per CDR3 protein. In the table there are approximately 590,000 distinct CDR3 sequences, about 25% of which are singletons. Sequencing used naive CD8+ T cells from blood, with Jurkat cell RNA spiked in. As for subset: FACS-sorted CD8+CD4-CCR7+CD45RA+ naive T cells. The origin of the receptors is a human donor in good health. Some libraries in this study had Jurkat cell RNA spiked in.

In its sample, this clonotype was seen many times. This chain joins TRBV14 and TRBJ2-3; D perhaps matches TRBD1 (6 bases). V gave up 0 bases and J gave up 4 bases, with 14 bases separating them. Looked up from germline, CDR1 is SGHDN and CDR2 is FVKESK. This CDR3 has 16 residues. CDR3 loop: CASSQEYTGYSDTQYF. The CDR3 DNA follows: TGTGCCAGCAGCCAAGAATATACAGGGTACTCAGATACGCAGTATTTT.

This clonotype was seen only a few times. V and J are TRBV5-1 and TRBJ1-1; D uncertain. The CDR3 sequence is 15 residues long. Germline CDR1 reads SGHRS; CDR2 reads YFSETQ. Trimming took off 0 bases at V and 7 bases at J, with 16 bases between the two ends. The CDR3 DNA follows: TGCGCCAGCAGCTTGGGAACTGGACCCGGAATTGAAGCTTTCTTT. Translation: CASSLGTGPGIEAFF. Full variable domain (missing parts from reference TRBV5-1 and TRBJ1-1): KAGVTQTPRYLIKTRGQQVTLSCSPISGHRSVSWYQQTPGQGLQFLFEYFSETQRNKGNFPGRFSGRQFSNSRSEMNVSTLELGDSALYLCASSLGTGPGIEAFFGQGTRLTVV.

In this sample, this clonotype turned up many times. The J gene is TRBJ2-3, the V gene TRBV7-6, with 7 positions matching TRBD2. Germline V lookup: CDR1 SGHVS, CDR2 FNYEAQ. Trimming at V came to 5 bases and at J to 4 bases, leaving 6 bases not matched to a gene. The CDR3 is made up of 14 amino acids. This chain's CDR3 is CASSRYGGADTQYF. CDR3 DNA sequence: TGTGCCAGCAGCCGTTATGGGGGGGCAGATACGCAGTATTTT.